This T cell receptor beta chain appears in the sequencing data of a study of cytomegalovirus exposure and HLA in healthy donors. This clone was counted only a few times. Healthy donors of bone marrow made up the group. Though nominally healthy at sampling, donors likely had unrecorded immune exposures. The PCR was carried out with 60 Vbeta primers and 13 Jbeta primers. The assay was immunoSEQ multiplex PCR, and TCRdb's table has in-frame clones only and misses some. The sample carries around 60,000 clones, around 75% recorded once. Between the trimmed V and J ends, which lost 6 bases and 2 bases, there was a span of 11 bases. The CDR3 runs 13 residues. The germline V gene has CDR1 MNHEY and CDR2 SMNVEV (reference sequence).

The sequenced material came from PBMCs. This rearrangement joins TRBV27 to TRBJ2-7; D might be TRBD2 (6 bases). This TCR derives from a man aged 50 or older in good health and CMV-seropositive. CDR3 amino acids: CASRPAGTYEQYF. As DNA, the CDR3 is TGTGCCAGCAGACCGGCGGGGACCTACGAGCAGTACTTC.